This T cell receptor beta chain was recovered during a study of blood T cell repertoires in COVID-19. Study-wide context: Recovered participants had two consecutive negative NP/OP PCR tests, healthcare professional clearance, or symptom resolution. PBMCs, B-cell-depleted T cells, or T cells were the source of the cDNA or gDNA that made up the material.

Germline lookup yields CDR1 SGHTS and CDR2 YDEGEE. With 0 bases removed from V and 6 bases from J, the gap between germline ends came to 10 bases. CDR3 length: 13 amino acids. A single count supports this clone. As processed by the authors: Amplification with reference gene primers provided the estimates of nucleated cell counts. Measured with immunoSEQ multiplex PCR; TCRdb has only the in-frame clones, and not every one. From that table come the V and J calls and clone size; the DNA was used to work out D and trimming. The sample consists of about 210,000 clones, around 86% of them appearing once. The TCR sequence derives from a man aged 25 to 40 in a cohort exposed to, infected with or recovered from COVID-19 (not recorded which). The sequencing sample was made of PBMCs or T cells enriched from blood (not recorded which). The chain couples TRBV5-8 to TRBJ2-7; D is possibly TRBD1 (6 bases). DNA of the CDR3: TGTGCCAGCAGCTTGGTGGGGGCAAGCGAGCAGTACTTC. Translated, it gives CASSLVGASEQYF.